The 9 T cell receptor beta chains below were found in one sample sequenced in a study of cytomegalovirus exposure and HLA in healthy donors. In the PCR, 60 Vbeta and 13 Jbeta primers were used. Profiled with immunoSEQ multiplex PCR; TCRdb holds only in-frame clones, not every one. The repertoire holds some 130,000 clones, with approximately 62% as singletons. Sequencing was carried out using PBMCs. The receptors come from a human donor in good health.

The V call is TRBV5-1, the J call TRBJ2-2; 7 bases map to TRBD2. This CDR3 contains 17 residues. V gave up 4 bases and J gave up 1 base; unmatched junction bases: 10. Germline lookup yields CDR1 SGHRS and CDR2 YFSETQ. The CDR3 DNA sequence: TGCGCCAGCAGCCCGATTGGGAGGGGCCAGAACACCGGGGAGCTGTTTTTT. It encodes CASSPIGRGQNTGELFF.

The chain joins TRBV28 to TRBJ2-5; no firm D call. Germline V lookup: CDR1 MDHEN, CDR2 SYDVKM. The V end was cut by 6 bases, the J end by 2 bases, with 7 bases between. This CDR3 spans 12 amino acids. The chain's CDR3 is CASRQPQETQYF. The CDR3, as DNA: TGTGCCAGCAGACAACCTCAAGAGACCCAGTACTTC.

The chain has TRBV19 and TRBJ1-1, with TRBD1 matching over 9 bases. V shed 7 bases and J 4 bases; nucleotides not matched to a gene: 7. Germline V gene sequence: CDR1 LNHDA, CDR2 SQIVND (reference sequence). The CDR3 loop spans 14 amino acids. CDR3 region: CASIATTGGTEAFF. The CDR3 DNA follows: TGTGCCAGTATCGCTACGACAGGGGGCACTGAAGCTTTCTTT.

This clone was counted only a few times. V gene TRBV5-1 combines with J gene TRBJ2-5; D is perhaps TRBD1 (5 bases). V lost 5 bases, J lost 5 bases, and 16 bases lay in between. Looked up from germline, CDR1 is SGHRS and CDR2 is YFSETQ. This CDR3 spans 14 amino acids. In DNA, the CDR3 is TGCGCCAGCAGGGTGCAACAAAGGGGTGAGACCCAGTACTTC. As protein: CASRVQQRGETQYF.

The gene calls are TRBV18 and TRBJ1-2; no clear D. Germline V gene sequence: CDR1 KGHSH, CDR2 LQKENI. The CDR3 covers 14 residues. V was shortened by 5 bases and J by 6 bases, with 16 bases between the two germline ends. The CDR3 region has the DNA TGTGCCAGCTCAAGAGCAACCAAAACGGATGGCTACACCTTC. Amino acid sequence: CASSRATKTDGYTF. Variable domain in full (rest from reference TRBV18 and TRBJ1-2): NAGVMQNPRHLVRRRGQEARLRCSPMKGHSHVYWYRQLPEEGLKFMVYLQKENIIDESGMPKERFSAEFPKEGPSILRIQQVVRGDSAAYFCASSRATKTDGYTFGSGTRLTVV.

This chain joins TRBV11-3 and TRBJ2-3, with D possibly being TRBD2 (5 bases). Germline V gene lookup returns CDR1 SGHNT and CDR2 YENEEA. CDR3 length equals 17 residues. The germline V and J ends were trimmed by 5 bases and 3 bases, with 21 bases remaining between them. This chain's CDR3 is CASSPRTPAGLTDTQYF. The CDR3 DNA follows: TGTGCCAGCAGCCCCCGGACCCCCGCGGGCCTAACAGATACGCAGTATTTT. The whole variable domain, remainder taken from reference TRBV11-3 and TRBJ2-3, is EAGVVQSPRYKIIEKKQPVAFWCNPISGHNTLYWYLQNLGQGPELLIRYENEEAVDDSQLPKDRFSAERLKGVDSTLKIQPAELGDSAVYLCASSPRTPAGLTDTQYFGPGTRLTVL.

This clone was found a few times. The chain has TRBV7-9 and TRBJ2-1; no definite D call. Looked up from germline, CDR1 is SEHNR and CDR2 is FQNEAQ (reference sequence). With 3 bases removed from V and 6 bases from J, the gap between germline ends came to 3 bases. The CDR3 length is 11 residues. This CDR3 reads CASSFINEQFF. The DNA for the CDR3 is TGTGCCAGCAGCTTTATCAATGAGCAGTTCTTC.

This clone was seen only a few times. The chain carries TRBV18 and TRBJ2-1; TRBD1 matches at 7 bases. The germline V gene has CDR1 KGHSH and CDR2 LQKENI. Losses at the gene ends were 3 bases for V and 4 bases for J; bases not matched to a gene: 3. The CDR3 is 14 residues long. The CDR3 here is CASSPDRVYNEQFF. The CDR3 region has the DNA TGTGCCAGCTCACCCGACAGGGTTTACAATGAGCAGTTCTTC.

CDR3 sequence: CASSPPRQDYEQYF. In nucleotides, the CDR3 is TGTGCCAGCAGCCCCCCTCGACAGGACTACGAGCAGTACTTC. The gene calls are TRBV2 and TRBJ2-7; D may be TRBD1 (6 bases). V lost 6 bases to trimming and J lost 3 bases, with 15 bases between them. CDR3 length: 14 amino acids. Per the germline V gene, CDR1 is SNHLY and CDR2 is FYNNEI. Based on the CDR3 plus reference TRBV2 and TRBJ2-7, the full variable domain is EPEVTQTPSHQVTQMGQEVILRCVPISNHLYFYWYRQILGQKVEFLVSFYNNEISEKSEIFDDQFSVERPDGSNFTLKIRSTKLEDSAMYFCASSPPRQDYEQYFGPGTRLTVT.